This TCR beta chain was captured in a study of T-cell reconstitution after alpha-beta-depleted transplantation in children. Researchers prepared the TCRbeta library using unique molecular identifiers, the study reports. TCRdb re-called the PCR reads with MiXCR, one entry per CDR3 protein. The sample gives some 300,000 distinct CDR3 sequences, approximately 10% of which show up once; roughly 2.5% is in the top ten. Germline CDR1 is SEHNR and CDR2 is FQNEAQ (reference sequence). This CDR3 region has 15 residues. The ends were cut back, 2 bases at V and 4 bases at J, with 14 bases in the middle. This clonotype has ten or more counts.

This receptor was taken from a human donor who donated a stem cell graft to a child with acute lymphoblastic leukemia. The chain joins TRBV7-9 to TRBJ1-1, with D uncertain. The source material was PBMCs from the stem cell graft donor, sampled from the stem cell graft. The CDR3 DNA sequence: TGTGCCAGCAGCTTAACTAATAATTTAGGCACTGAAGCTTTCTTT. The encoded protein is CASSLTNNLGTEAFF. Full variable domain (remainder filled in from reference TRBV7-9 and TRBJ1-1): DTGVSQNPRHKITKRGQNVTFRCDPISEHNRLYWYRQTLGQGPEFLTYFQNEAQLEKSRLLSDRFSAERPKGSFSTLEIQRTEQGDSAMYLCASSLTNNLGTEAFFGQGTRLTVV.